The entry that follows covers one T cell receptor (beta chain) sequence. Its specificity is not known. CDR3 length: 15 residues. Trimming left V 4 bases short and J 2 bases short, with 11 bases between. CDR1 and CDR2 (germline): LNHDA, SQIVND (reference sequence). The data belong to a study of graft-versus-host responses after intestinal transplantation. The wider study: The transplants performed in recipients were multivisceral, liver-intestinal, or isolated intestinal. After anti-thymocyte globulin induction, recipients took tacrolimus and steroids for three to four years. Regarding the study as a whole: Peak GvH clone levels in circulation were associated with early post-transplant HvG declines.

Method: immunoSEQ multiplex PCR; TCRdb's copy keeps in-frame clones and lacks some. Found here are about 90,000 clones, about 91% of them singletons; the top ten hold 0.5%. The input for sequencing was unstimulated CD8+ T cells sorted from spleen or lymph node cells, taken before intestinal transplant. This sequence was found in a human donor who received an intestinal transplant. V gene TRBV19 combines with J gene TRBJ2-2, with a possible D match to TRBD2 (5 bases). CDR3 protein: CASSTGWVNTGELFF. The DNA of the CDR3 is TGTGCCAGTAGTACGGGATGGGTTAACACCGGGGAGCTGTTTTTT.